This TCR beta chain is drawn from a study of shared clonotypes between healthy human individuals. Germline loops: CDR1 SGHTA, CDR2 FQGNSA. V was cut by 4 bases and J by 4 bases, with 19 bases left in between. The CDR3 has 17 residues. In the source study's methods: Filtering was not the same, since immunoSEQ gave junction-only sequences without quality scores. The table came from immunoSEQ multiplex PCR; TCRdb's copy has only in-frame clones and leaves some out. The D gene and trimming were derived from the DNA, and the V and J assignments and clone size from that table. The sample records about 490,000 clones, roughly 80% being singletons. Donors were healthy HIV-negative adults without recently reported acute infections or vaccinations. Donors were Caucasian adults residing in Nashville, Tennessee, USA. Genomic DNA for unsorted samples, which was extracted with the QIAamp DNA Blood Mini kit, came from some 100 million PBMCs.

The sequencing sample was made of PBMCs. The chain uses TRBV7-2 and TRBJ2-2, with D perhaps assigned TRBD1 or TRBD2 (7 bases each). The clonotype originates from a woman in her thirties or forties in good health. Some clones in this sample may be carry-over from other donors' samples. Written as DNA, the CDR3 is TGTGCCAGCAGCTGGCCCAGGGGGGGTTCGAGCACCGGGGAGCTGTTTTTT. Encoded protein: CASSWPRGGSSTGELFF.